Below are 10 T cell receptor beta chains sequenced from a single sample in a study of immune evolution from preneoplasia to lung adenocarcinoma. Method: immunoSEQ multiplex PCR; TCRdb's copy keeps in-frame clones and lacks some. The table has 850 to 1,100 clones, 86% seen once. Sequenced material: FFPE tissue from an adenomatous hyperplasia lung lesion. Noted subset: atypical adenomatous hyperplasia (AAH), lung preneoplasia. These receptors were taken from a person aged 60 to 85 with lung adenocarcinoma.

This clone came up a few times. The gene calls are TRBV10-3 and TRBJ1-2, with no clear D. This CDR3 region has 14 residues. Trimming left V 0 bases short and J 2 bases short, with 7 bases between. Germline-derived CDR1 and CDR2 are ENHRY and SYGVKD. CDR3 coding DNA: TGTGCCATCAGTGAGTCCAGTGGAAACTATGGCTACACCTTC. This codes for CAISESSGNYGYTF.

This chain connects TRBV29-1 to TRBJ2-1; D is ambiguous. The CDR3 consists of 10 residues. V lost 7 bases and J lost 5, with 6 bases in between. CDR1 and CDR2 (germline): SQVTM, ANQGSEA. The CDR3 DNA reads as TGCAGCGGTAATAACAATGAGCAGTTCTTC. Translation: CSGNNNEQFF.

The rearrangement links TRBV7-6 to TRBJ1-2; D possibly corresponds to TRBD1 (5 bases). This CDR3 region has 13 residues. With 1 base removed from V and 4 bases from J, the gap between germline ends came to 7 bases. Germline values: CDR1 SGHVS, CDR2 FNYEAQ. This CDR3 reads CASSLGGFYGYTF. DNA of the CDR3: TGTGCCAGCAGCTTAGGGGGCTTCTATGGCTACACCTTC.

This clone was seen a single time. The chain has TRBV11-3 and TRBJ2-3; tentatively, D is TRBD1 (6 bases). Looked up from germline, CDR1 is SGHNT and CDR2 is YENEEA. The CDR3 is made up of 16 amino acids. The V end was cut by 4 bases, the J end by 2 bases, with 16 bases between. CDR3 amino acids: CASSSQGIGATDTQYF. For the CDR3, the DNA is TGTGCCAGCAGCTCACAGGGAATTGGAGCCACAGATACGCAGTATTTT.

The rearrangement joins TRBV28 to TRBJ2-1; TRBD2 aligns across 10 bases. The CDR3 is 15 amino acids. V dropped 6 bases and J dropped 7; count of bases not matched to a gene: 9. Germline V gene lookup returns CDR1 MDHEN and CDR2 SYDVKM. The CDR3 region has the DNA TGTGCCAGCAGCTCGGGACTAGCGTCTACTAATGAGCAGTTCTTC. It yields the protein CASSSGLASTNEQFF. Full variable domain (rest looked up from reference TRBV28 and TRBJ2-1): DVKVTQSSRYLVKRTGEKVFLECVQDMDHENMFWYRQDPGLGLRLIYFSYDVKMKEKGDIPEGYSVSREKKERFSLILESASTNQTSMYLCASSSGLASTNEQFFGPGTRLTVL.

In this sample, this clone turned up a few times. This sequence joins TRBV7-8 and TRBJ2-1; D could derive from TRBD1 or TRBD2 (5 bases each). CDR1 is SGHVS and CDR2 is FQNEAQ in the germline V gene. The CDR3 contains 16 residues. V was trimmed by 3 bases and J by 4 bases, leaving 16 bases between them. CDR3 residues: CASSFGGDRRYNEQFF. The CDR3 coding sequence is TGTGCCAGCAGCTTTGGGGGAGACAGACGGTACAATGAGCAGTTCTTC.

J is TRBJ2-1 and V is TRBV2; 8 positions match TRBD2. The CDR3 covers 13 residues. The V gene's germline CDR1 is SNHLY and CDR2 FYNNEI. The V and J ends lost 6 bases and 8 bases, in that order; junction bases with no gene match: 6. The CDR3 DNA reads TGTGCCAGCAGCGCGGGACTAGATTATGAGCAGTTCTTC. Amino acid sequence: CASSAGLDYEQFF.

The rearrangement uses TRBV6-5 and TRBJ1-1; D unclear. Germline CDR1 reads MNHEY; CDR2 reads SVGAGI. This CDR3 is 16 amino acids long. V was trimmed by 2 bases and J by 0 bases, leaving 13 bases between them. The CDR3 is CASSYLGARMNTEAFF. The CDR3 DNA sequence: TGTGCCAGCAGTTACCTGGGCGCTAGAATGAACACTGAAGCTTTCTTT.

CDR3 nucleotide sequence: TGCGCCAGCAGTGGGGAGCACAGGCGCCCCCAAGAGACCCAGTACTTC. It translates to CASSGEHRRPQETQYF. This rearrangement joins TRBV5-1 to TRBJ2-5, with D tentatively TRBD1 or TRBD2 (5 bases each). V was clipped by 5 bases and J by 1 base, with 18 bases between them. This CDR3 region has 16 residues. Germline V gene sequence: CDR1 SGHRS, CDR2 YFSETQ.

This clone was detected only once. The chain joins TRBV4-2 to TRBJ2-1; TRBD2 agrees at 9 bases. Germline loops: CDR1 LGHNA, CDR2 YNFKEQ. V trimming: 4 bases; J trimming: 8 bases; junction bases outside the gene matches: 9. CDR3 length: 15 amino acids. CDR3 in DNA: TGTGCCAGCAGCCCCGGGGGACTAGCTTTACATGAGCAGTTCTTC. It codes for CASSPGGLALHEQFF.